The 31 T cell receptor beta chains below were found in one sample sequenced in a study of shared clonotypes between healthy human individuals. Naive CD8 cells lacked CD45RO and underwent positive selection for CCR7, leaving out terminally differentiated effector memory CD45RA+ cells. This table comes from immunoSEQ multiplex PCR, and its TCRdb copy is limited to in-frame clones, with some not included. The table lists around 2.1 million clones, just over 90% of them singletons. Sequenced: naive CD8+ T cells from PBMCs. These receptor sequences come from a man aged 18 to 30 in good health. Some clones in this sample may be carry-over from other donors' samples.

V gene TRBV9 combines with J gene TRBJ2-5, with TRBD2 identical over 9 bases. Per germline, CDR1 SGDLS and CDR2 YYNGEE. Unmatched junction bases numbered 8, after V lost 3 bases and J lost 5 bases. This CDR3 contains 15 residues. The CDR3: CASSGSGSPGETQYF. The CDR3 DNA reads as TGTGCCAGCAGCGGTAGCGGGAGTCCAGGGGAGACCCAGTACTTC.

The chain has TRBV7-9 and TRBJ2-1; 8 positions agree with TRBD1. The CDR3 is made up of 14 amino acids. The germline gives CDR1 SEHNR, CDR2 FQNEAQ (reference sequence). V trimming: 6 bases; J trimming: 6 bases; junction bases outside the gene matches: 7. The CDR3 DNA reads TGTGCCAGCAGACCTCTTACAGGGGGCAATGAGCAGTTCTTC. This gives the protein CASRPLTGGNEQFF.

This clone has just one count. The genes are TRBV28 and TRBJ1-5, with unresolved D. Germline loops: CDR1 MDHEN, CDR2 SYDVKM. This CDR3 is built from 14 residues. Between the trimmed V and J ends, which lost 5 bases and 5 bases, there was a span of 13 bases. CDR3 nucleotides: TGTGCCAGCAGTCCCTACGCTGGAGATCAGCCCCAGCATTTT. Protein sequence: CASSPYAGDQPQHF.

The CDR3 here is CASSEALPWESGANYGYTF. The CDR3 nucleotides are TGTGCCAGCAGTGAAGCGCTTCCATGGGAGAGTGGAGCTAACTATGGCTACACCTTC. The chain uses TRBV6-1 and TRBJ1-2; D gene unclear. The CDR3 extends over 19 amino acids. Germline loops: CDR1 MNHNS, CDR2 SASEGT. The ends were cut back, 0 bases at V and 0 bases at J, with 20 bases in the middle.

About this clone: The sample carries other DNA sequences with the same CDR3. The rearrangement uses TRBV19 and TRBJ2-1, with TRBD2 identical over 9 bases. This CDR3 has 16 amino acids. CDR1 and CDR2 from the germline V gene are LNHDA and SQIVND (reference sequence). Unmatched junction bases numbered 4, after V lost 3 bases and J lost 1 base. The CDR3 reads CASSIGTSGSYNEQFF. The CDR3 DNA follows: TGTGCCAGTAGTATTGGCACTAGCGGGTCCTACAATGAGCAGTTCTTC.

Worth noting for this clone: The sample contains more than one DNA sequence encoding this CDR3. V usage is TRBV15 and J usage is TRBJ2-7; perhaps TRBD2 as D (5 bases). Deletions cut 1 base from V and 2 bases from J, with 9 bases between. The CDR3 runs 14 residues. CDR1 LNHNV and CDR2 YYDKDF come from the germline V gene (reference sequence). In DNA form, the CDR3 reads TGTGCCACCAGCAGAGGACGGGGAACCTACGAGCAGTACTTC. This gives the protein CATSRGRGTYEQYF.

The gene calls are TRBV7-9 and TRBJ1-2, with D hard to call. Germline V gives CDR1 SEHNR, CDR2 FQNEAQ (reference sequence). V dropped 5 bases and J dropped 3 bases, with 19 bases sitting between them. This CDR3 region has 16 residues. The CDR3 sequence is CASSDTLGKSDYGYTF. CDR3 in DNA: TGTGCCAGCAGCGACACCCTAGGGAAGTCGGACTATGGCTACACCTTC.

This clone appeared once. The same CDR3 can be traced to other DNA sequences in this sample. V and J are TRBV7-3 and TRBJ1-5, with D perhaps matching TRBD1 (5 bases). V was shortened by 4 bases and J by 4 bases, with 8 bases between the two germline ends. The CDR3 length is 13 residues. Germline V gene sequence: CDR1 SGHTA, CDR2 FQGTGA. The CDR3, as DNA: TGTGCCAGCAGCTCCGGGGGGAATCAGCCCCAGCATTTT. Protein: CASSSGGNQPQHF.

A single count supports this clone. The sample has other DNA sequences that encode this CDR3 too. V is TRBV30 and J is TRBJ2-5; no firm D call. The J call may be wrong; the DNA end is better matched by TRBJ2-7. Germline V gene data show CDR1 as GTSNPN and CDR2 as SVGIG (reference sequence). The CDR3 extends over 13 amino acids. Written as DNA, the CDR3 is TGTGCCTGGAGTGTGGGCCACTCCTACGAGCAGTACTTC. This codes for CAWSVGHSYEQYF.

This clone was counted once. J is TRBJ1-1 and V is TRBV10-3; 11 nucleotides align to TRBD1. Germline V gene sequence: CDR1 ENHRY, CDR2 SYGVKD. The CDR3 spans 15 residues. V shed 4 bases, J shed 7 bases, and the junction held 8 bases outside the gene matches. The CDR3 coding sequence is TGTGCCATCAGTGGGCCTGGACAGGGGGCTAGTGAAGCTTTCTTT. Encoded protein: CAISGPGQGASEAFF.

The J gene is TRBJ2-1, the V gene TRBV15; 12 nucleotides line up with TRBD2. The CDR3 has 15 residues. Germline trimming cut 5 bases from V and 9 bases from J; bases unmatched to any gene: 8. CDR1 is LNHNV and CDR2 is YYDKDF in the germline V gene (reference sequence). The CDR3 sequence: CATSGRLAGALEQFF. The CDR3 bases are TGTGCCACCAGCGGCCGACTAGCGGGAGCGCTTGAGCAGTTCTTC.

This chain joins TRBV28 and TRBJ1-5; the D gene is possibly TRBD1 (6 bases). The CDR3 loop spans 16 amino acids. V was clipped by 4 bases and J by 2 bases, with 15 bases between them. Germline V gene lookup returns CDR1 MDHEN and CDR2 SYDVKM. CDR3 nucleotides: TGTGCCAGCAGTTACAAACAGGGAGGACGCAATCAGCCCCAGCATTTT. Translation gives CASSYKQGGRNQPQHF.

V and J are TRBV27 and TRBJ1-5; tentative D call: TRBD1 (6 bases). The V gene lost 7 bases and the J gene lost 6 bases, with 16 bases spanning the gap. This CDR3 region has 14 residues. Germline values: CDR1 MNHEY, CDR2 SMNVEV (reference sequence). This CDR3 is CASKRGGSAQPQHF. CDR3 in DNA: TGTGCCAGCAAGAGAGGGGGGTCAGCTCAGCCCCAGCATTTT.

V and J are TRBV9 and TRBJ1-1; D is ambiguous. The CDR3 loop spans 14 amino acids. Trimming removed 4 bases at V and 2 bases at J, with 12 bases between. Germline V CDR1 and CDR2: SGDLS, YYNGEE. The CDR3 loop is CASSPSGGNTEAFF. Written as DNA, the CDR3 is TGTGCCAGCAGCCCGAGCGGAGGAAACACTGAAGCTTTCTTT.

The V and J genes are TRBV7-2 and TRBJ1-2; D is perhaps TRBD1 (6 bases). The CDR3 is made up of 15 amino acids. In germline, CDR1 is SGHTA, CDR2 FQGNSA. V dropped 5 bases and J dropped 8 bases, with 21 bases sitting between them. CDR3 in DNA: TGTGCCAGCAGCCAACCCTCTGACAGGCGTCACGGCTACACCTTC. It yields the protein CASSQPSDRRHGYTF.

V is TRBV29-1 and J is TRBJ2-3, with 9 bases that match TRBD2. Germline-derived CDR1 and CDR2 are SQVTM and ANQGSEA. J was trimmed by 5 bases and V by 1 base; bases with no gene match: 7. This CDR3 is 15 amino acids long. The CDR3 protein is CSVEGVREGGDTQYF. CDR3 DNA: TGCAGCGTTGAAGGGGTGCGGGAGGGGGGAGATACGCAGTATTTT.

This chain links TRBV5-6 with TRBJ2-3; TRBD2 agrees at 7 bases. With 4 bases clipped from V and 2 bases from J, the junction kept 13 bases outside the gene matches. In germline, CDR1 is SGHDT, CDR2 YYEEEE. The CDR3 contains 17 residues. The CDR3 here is CASSPAKASGYTDTQYF. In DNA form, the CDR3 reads TGTGCCAGCAGCCCGGCCAAGGCTAGCGGCTACACAGATACGCAGTATTTT.

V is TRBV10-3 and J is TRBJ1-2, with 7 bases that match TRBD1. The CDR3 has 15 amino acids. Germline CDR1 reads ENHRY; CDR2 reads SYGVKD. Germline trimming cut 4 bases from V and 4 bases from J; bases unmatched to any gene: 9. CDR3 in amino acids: CAISGEQGSGYGYTF. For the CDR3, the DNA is TGTGCCATCAGTGGCGAACAGGGGTCCGGCTATGGCTACACCTTC.

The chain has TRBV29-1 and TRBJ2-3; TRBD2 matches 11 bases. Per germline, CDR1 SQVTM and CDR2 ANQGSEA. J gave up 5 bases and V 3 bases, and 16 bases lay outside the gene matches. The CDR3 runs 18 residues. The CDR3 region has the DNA TGCAGCGTTGATTCCGTGACTAGCGGGATTTCCCGGATAGATACGCAGTATTTT. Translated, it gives CSVDSVTSGISRIDTQYF.

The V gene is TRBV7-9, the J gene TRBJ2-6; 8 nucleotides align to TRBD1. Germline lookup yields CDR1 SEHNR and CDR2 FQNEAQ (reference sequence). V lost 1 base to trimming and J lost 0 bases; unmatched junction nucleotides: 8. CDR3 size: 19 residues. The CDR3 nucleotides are TGTGCCAGCAGCTTAGTTGGACAGGGATCCTCCTCTGGGGCCAACGTCCTGACTTTC. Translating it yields CASSLVGQGSSSGANVLTF.

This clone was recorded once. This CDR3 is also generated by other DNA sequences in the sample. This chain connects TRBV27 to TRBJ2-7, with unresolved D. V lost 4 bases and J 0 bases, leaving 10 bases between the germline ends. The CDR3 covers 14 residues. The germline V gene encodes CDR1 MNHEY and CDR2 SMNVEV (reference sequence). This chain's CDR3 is CASSYSGPSYEQYF. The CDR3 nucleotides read TGTGCCAGCAGTTACAGTGGACCCTCCTACGAGCAGTACTTC.

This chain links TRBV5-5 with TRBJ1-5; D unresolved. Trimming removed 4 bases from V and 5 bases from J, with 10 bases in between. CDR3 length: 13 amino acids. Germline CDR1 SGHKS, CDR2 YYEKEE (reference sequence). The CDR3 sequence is CASSQDGDQPQHF. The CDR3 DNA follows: TGTGCCAGCAGCCAGGACGGTGATCAGCCCCAGCATTTT.

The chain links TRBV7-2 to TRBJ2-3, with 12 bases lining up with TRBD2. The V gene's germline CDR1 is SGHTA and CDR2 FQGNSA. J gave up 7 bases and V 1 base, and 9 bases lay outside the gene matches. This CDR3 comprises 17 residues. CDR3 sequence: CASSLVRLAGVGNTQYF. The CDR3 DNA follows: TGTGCCAGCAGCTTAGTCAGACTAGCGGGAGTGGGAAATACGCAGTATTTT.

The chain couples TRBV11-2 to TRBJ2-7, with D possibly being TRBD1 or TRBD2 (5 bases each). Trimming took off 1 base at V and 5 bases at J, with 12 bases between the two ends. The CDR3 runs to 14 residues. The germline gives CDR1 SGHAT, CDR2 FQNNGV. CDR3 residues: CASSLGGARDEQYF. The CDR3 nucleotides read TGTGCCAGCAGCTTAGGAGGGGCTAGGGACGAGCAGTACTTC.

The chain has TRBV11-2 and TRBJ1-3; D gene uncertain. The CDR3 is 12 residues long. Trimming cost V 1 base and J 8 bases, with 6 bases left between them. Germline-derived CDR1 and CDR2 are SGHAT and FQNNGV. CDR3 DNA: TGTGCCAGCAGCTTAGGAAGAGACACCATATATTTT. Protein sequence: CASSLGRDTIYF.

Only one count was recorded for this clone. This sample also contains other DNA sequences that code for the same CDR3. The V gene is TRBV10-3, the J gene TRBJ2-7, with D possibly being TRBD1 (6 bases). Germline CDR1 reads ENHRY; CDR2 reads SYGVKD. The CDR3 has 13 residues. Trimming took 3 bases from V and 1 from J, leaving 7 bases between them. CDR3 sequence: CAISEQGSYEQYF. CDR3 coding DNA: TGTGCCATCAGTGAACAGGGATCCTACGAGCAGTACTTC.

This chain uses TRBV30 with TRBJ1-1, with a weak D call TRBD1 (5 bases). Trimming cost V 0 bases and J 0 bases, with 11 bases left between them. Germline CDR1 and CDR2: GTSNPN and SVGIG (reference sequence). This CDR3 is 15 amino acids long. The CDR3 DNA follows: TGTGCCTGGAGTGTAAGAGGGGTTATGAACACTGAAGCTTTCTTT. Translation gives CAWSVRGVMNTEAFF.

CDR3 in DNA: TGTGCCAGCGGAGCCCTTAATGAAAAACTGTTTTTT. It translates to CASGALNEKLFF. This rearrangement joins TRBV7-9 to TRBJ1-4; the D is unclear. Germline V gene data show CDR1 as SEHNR and CDR2 as FQNEAQ (reference sequence). The CDR3 totals 12 residues. Trimming cost V 8 bases and J 4 bases, with 8 bases left between them.

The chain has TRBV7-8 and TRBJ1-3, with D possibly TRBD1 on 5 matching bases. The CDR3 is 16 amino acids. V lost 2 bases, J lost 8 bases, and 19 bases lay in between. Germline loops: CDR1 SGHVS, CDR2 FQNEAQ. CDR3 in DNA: TGTGCCAGCAGCTTACCGGACCTCCTGATGGGGGACACCATATATTTT. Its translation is CASSLPDLLMGDTIYF. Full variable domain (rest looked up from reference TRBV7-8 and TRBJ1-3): GAGVSQSPRYKVAKRGQDVALRCDPISGHVSLFWYQQALGQGPEFLTYFQNEAQLDKSGLPSDRFFAERPEGSVSTLKIQRTQQEDSAVYLCASSLPDLLMGDTIYFGEGSWLTVV.

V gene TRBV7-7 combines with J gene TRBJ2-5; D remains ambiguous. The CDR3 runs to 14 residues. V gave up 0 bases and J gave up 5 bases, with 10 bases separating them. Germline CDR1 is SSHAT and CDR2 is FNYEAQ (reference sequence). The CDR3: CASSLAFYGETQYF. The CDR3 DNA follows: TGTGCCAGCAGCTTAGCGTTTTACGGCGAGACCCAGTACTTC.

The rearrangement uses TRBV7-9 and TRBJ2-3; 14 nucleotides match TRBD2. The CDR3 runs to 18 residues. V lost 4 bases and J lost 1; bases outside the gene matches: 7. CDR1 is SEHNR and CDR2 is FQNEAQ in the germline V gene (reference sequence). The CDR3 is CASSWGLAGEGGTDTQYF. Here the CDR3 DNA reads TGTGCCAGCAGCTGGGGACTAGCGGGAGAGGGTGGCACAGATACGCAGTATTTT.